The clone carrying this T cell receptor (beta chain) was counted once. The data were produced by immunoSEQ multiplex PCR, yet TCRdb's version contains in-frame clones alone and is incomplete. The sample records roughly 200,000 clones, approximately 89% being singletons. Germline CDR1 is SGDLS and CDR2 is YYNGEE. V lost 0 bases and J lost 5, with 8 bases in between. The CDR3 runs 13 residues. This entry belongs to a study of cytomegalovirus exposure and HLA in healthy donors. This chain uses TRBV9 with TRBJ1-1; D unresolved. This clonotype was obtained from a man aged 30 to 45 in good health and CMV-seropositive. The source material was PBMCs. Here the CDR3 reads CASSVDIGTEAFF. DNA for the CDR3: TGTGCCAGCAGCGTAGATATCGGGACTGAAGCTTTCTTT.